Listed below are T cell receptor beta chains from one sample, sequenced in a study of blood T cell repertoires in COVID-19. Generated by immunoSEQ multiplex PCR, the TCRdb table keeps only in-frame clones and is missing some. The sample consists of nearly 300,000 clones, 65% to 85% of them appearing once. Sequencing was performed on peripheral blood. Receptors were obtained from a human donor with COVID-19, enrolled during active disease. The donor label of this sample is uncertain. CDR3s include the opening cysteine and the closing phenylalanine or tryptophan. D genes are given only for firm matches. Only part of the rows carry a size: once, few, many, or a class if the clone is expanded.

size,V,D,J,CDR3,DNA
.,TRBV12-3/TRBV12-4,.,TRBJ2-5,CASSWSTGETQYF,TGTGCCAGCAGTTGGTCTACAGGGGAGACCCAGTACTTC
.,TRBV5-4,TRBD2,TRBJ2-1,CASSPSGLAGGNEQFF,TGTGCCAGCAGCCCAAGTGGACTAGCGGGAGGGAATGAGCAGTTCTTC
.,TRBV28,.,TRBJ2-1,CASSSPSGTSPKQFF,TGTGCCAGCAGTTCCCCCTCCGGTACTAGCCCAAAGCAGTTCTTC
.,TRBV5-1,TRBD1,TRBJ1-1,CASSHGTGRGIGAPEAFF,TGCGCCAGCAGCCACGGGACAGGGCGGGGTATAGGCGCGCCTGAAGCTTTCTTT
.,TRBV19,.,TRBJ1-1,CASSQGRREAFF,TGTGCCAGTAGTCAAGGACGGAGGGAAGCTTTCTTT
.,TRBV9,TRBD1,TRBJ2-1,CASAAGTVNNEQFF,TGTGCCAGTGCCGCCGGGACAGTTAACAATGAGCAGTTCTTC
.,TRBV29-1,TRBD1,TRBJ2-1,CSVEPPTGTGTSYNEQFF,TGCAGCGTTGAACCACCGACAGGGACAGGGACCTCCTACAATGAGCAGTTCTTC
.,TRBV7-3,TRBD1,TRBJ2-2,CASSLNRGSGGELFF,TGTGCCAGCAGCTTAAACAGGGGTTCTGGCGGGGAGCTGTTTTTT
few,TRBV7-9,TRBD2,TRBJ2-3,CASSLRGRATDTQYF,TGTGCCAGCAGCTTACGTGGGAGGGCAACAGATACGCAGTATTTT
once,TRBV14,TRBD1,TRBJ1-2,CASRRTGGNYGYTF,TGTGCCAGCAGGAGGACAGGGGGAAACTATGGCTACACCTTC
.,TRBV7-3,TRBD2,TRBJ2-3,CASSQGLAGDTDTQYF,TGTGCCAGCAGTCAGGGACTAGCGGGAGACACAGATACGCAGTATTTT
few,TRBV28,TRBD1,TRBJ2-5,CASSFPGQGGETQYF,TGTGCCAGCAGTTTCCCGGGACAGGGAGGAGAGACCCAGTACTTC
.,TRBV5-6,.,TRBJ1-1,CASSRVGVNTEAFF,TGTGCCAGCAGCCGGGTAGGGGTGAACACTGAAGCTTTCTTT
.,TRBV28,.,TRBJ1-2,CASTIIRDAGYGYTF,TGTGCCAGCACTATCATCCGAGACGCGGGCTATGGCTACACCTTC
.,TRBV6-4,TRBD1,TRBJ1-4,CASSHTQGANEKLFF,TGTGCCAGCAGCCATACCCAGGGGGCTAATGAAAAACTGTTTTTT
.,TRBV19,TRBD2,TRBJ2-1,CASSAVTSGRAYEQFF,TGTGCCAGTAGTGCGGTTACTAGCGGGAGGGCCTACGAGCAGTTCTTC
once,TRBV28,.,TRBJ2-1,CAHKVGGAGYNEQFF,TGTGCCCACAAGGTTGGAGGGGCGGGTTACAATGAGCAGTTCTTC
few,TRBV7-3,TRBD1,TRBJ1-6,CASSLARGSSPLHF,TGTGCCAGCAGCTTAGCCAGGGGGTCATCACCCCTCCACTTT
.,TRBV6-1,TRBD2,TRBJ2-7,CASSGTSGGSSYEQYF,TGTGCCAGCAGTGGGACTAGCGGGGGAAGCTCCTACGAGCAGTACTTC
.,TRBV7-2,TRBD1,TRBJ1-5,CASSGGDRGGFQPQHF,TGTGCCAGCAGCGGCGGGGACAGGGGGGGATTTCAGCCCCAGCATTTT
.,TRBV6-5,TRBD2,TRBJ2-3,CASRQRGENTDTQYF,TGTGCCAGCAGGCAGCGGGGGGAAAACACAGATACGCAGTATTTT
.,TRBV2,.,TRBJ1-2,CASRWTVGYTF,TGTGCCAGCAGGTGGACAGTCGGCTACACCTTC
.,TRBV10-1,TRBD1,TRBJ1-1,CASSEGQGGAEAFF,TGCGCCAGCAGTGAGGGACAGGGAGGGGCTGAAGCTTTCTTT
.,TRBV5-1,TRBD2,TRBJ2-3,CASSSMTSGSTDTQYF,TGCGCCAGCAGCTCCATGACTAGCGGAAGCACAGATACGCAGTATTTT
.,TRBV5-1,.,TRBJ1-2,CASSLGADSWGYTF,TGCGCCAGCAGCTTGGGGGCTGATAGTTGGGGCTACACCTTC
.,TRBV6-1,.,TRBJ2-7,CASSEAGAGKGEQYF,TGTGCCAGCAGTGAAGCTGGAGCAGGGAAGGGCGAGCAGTACTTC
.,TRBV7-2,TRBD2,TRBJ2-5,CASRLPPGLLPWGQETQYF,TGTGCCAGCCGACTACCTCCGGGACTACTCCCTTGGGGACAAGAGACCCAGTACTTC
.,TRBV24-1,.,TRBJ2-1,CATSDGGRTGKQFF,TGTGCCACCAGTGATGGCGGACGGACGGGGAAGCAGTTCTTC
once,TRBV7-3,.,TRBJ2-1,CASSSRPGRAGTEQFF,TGTGCCAGCAGTTCTCGACCAGGGAGAGCGGGTACTGAGCAGTTCTTC
.,TRBV28,.,TRBJ1-4,CASNARGPNEKLFF,TGTGCCAGCAATGCCAGGGGCCCTAATGAAAAACTGTTTTTT
.,TRBV20-1,.,TRBJ2-3,CSASLALPGDTQYF,TGCAGTGCTAGTCTAGCCTTACCTGGGGATACGCAGTATTTT
once,TRBV5-4,TRBD1,TRBJ1-2,CASSLGTGQNYGYTF,TGTGCCAGCAGCCTAGGGACAGGGCAGAACTATGGCTACACCTTC
.,TRBV2,TRBD1,TRBJ2-3,CASSDDPQGATDTQYF,TGTGCCAGCAGTGATGATCCACAGGGGGCGACAGATACGCAGTATTTT
.,TRBV23-1,TRBD1,TRBJ2-4,CASSLAFSGQGMDIQYF,TGCGCCAGCAGTCTAGCATTCTCAGGACAGGGAATGGACATTCAGTACTTC
.,TRBV14,TRBD2,TRBJ2-3,CASSPGLAGGTDTQYF,TGTGCCAGCAGCCCCGGACTAGCGGGCGGCACAGATACGCAGTATTTT
few,TRBV7-8,TRBD2,TRBJ2-7,CASSLVGGLAFYEQYF,TGTGCCAGCAGCTTAGTTGGAGGACTAGCTTTCTACGAGCAGTACTTC
.,TRBV28,TRBD1,TRBJ1-2,CAGTGNTGDNYGYTF,TGTGCCGGAACTGGGAATACAGGGGATAACTATGGCTACACCTTC
once,TRBV20-1,.,TRBJ1-1,CSAAENTEAFF,TGCAGTGCTGCGGAGAACACTGAAGCTTTCTTT
.,TRBV6-5,.,TRBJ1-2,CASSSRQGYTF,TGTGCCAGCAGTTCGCGGCAGGGCTACACCTTC
.,TRBV19,.,TRBJ2-4,CASSYQGSLDF,TGTGCCAGTAGTTATCAGGGGAGTTTGGACTTC
.,TRBV5-1,.,TRBJ1-1,CASSLRGTNTEAFF,TGCGCCAGCAGCTTGCGGGGAACAAACACTGAAGCTTTCTTT
.,TRBV30,.,TRBJ2-3,CAWSVGGDADTQYF,TGTGCCTGGAGTGTTGGAGGGGACGCAGATACGCAGTATTTT
.,TRBV29-1,.,TRBJ2-2,CSAKTVGANTGELFF,TGCAGCGCAAAAACGGTGGGGGCAAACACCGGGGAGCTGTTTTTT
.,TRBV3-1/TRBV3-2,TRBD2,TRBJ2-2,CASSQILPGLADAGELFF,TGTGCCAGCAGTCAGATTCTGCCGGGACTAGCAGACGCCGGGGAGCTGTTTTTT
.,TRBV19,.,TRBJ2-3,CASSTRGDTQYF,TGTGCCAGTAGTACCCGAGGGGATACGCAGTATTTT
.,TRBV7-8,TRBD1,TRBJ1-1,CATLGSTWQGAIRNTEAFF,TGTGCCACCCTCGGTTCTACATGGCAGGGGGCCATCCGGAACACTGAAGCTTTCTTT
.,TRBV9,TRBD2,TRBJ2-2,CASSPRSGRIGELFF,TGTGCCAGCAGCCCCCGAAGCGGGAGGATCGGGGAGCTGTTTTTT
.,TRBV7-9,.,TRBJ2-1,CASSNIQQFF,TGTGCCAGCAGCAATATCCAGCAGTTCTTC
.,TRBV6-5,.,TRBJ1-2,CASRRGGGEGYTF,TGTGCCAGCAGGCGTGGCGGGGGCGAGGGCTACACCTTC
.,TRBV12-5,.,TRBJ1-1,CASGLTGNTEAFF,TGTGCTAGTGGTTTGACGGGGAACACTGAAGCTTTCTTT
.,TRBV30,.,TRBJ1-5,CAWSHRVGQPQHF,TGTGCCTGGAGTCACAGGGTCGGACAGCCCCAGCATTTT
once,TRBV18,.,TRBJ2-3,CASSASGVFSTDTQYF,TGTGCCAGCTCAGCTTCCGGGGTATTTAGCACAGATACGCAGTATTTT
.,TRBV5-5,.,TRBJ1-3,CASSIRTASSGNTIYF,TGTGCCAGCAGCATTCGGACAGCCAGCTCTGGAAACACCATATATTTT
.,TRBV5-6,TRBD2,TRBJ2-5,CASSLVPSGRQETQYF,TGTGCCAGCAGCTTGGTTCCTAGCGGGAGACAGGAGACCCAGTACTTC
.,TRBV18,.,TRBJ2-2,CASSPYGTGNTGELFF,TGTGCCAGCTCACCTTACGGCACGGGGAACACCGGGGAGCTGTTTTTT